This TCR beta chain was sequenced during a study of cytomegalovirus exposure and HLA in healthy donors. The wider study: An early data release held around 80 million unique TCRs from HLA-typed donors.

CDR1 and CDR2 (germline): SEHNR, FQNEAQ (reference sequence). The CDR3 loop spans 14 amino acids. Trimming took 4 bases from V and 0 from J, leaving 9 bases between them. A word on this clone: What it recognizes is unknown.

The study, taken as a whole, reports: Segments of the TCR beta V type were, in most cases, productive about 90% or about 30% of the time in an earlier analysis. In vitro testing confirmed a few CMV-associated chains as specific for CMV antigens.

Primers included in the PCR were 60 Vbeta and 13 Jbeta primers. TCRdb's copy holds only in-frame clones and misses some; the assay was immunoSEQ multiplex PCR. This table lists 100,000 to 150,000 clones. Material for sequencing was PBMCs. The chain is built from TRBV7-9 and TRBJ1-2; D is unresolved. This TCR derives from a man aged 35-49 years in good health and CMV-seronegative. The CDR3 spells CASSYTETNYGYTF. CDR3 nucleotide sequence: TGTGCCAGCAGCTATACAGAAACTAACTATGGCTACACCTTC.